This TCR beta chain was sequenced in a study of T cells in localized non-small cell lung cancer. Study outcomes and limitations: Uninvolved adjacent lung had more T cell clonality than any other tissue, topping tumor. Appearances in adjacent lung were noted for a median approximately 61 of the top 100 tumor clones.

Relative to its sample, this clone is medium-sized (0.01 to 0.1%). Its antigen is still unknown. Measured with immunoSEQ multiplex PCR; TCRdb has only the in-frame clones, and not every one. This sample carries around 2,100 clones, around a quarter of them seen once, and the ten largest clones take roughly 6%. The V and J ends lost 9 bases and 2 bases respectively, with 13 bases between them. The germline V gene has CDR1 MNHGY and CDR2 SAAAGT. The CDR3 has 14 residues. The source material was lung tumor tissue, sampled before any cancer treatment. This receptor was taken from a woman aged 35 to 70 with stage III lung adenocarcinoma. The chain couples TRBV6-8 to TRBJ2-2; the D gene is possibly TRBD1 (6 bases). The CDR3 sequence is CASYPRGNTGELFF. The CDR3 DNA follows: TGTGCCAGTTACCCCAGGGGCAACACCGGGGAGCTGTTTTTT.